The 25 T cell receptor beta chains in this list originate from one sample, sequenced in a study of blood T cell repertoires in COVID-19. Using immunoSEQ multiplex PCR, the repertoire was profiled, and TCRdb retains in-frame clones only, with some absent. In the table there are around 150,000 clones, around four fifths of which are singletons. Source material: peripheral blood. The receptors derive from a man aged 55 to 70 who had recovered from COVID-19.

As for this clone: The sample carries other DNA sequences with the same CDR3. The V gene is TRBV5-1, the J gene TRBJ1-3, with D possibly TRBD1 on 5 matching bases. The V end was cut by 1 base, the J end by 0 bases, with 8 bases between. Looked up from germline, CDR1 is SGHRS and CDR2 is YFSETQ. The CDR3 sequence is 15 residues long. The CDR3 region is CASSLQGISGNTIYF. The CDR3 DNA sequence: TGCGCCAGCAGCTTGCAGGGAATCTCTGGAAACACCATATATTTT. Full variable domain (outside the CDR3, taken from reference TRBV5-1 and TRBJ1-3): KAGVTQTPRYLIKTRGQQVTLSCSPISGHRSVSWYQQTPGQGLQFLFEYFSETQRNKGNFPGRFSGRQFSNSRSEMNVSTLELGDSALYLCASSLQGISGNTIYFGEGSWLTVV.

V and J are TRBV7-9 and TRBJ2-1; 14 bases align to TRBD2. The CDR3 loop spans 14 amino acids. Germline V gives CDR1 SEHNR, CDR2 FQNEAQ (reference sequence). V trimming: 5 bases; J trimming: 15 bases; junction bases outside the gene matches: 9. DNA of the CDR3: TGTGCCAGCAGCCCGGGACTAGCGGGAGACTCGCTGTTCTTC. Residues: CASSPGLAGDSLFF.

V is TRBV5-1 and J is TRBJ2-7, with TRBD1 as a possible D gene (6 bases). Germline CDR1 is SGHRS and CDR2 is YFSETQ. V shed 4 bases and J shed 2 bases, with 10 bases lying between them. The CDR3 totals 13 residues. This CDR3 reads CASSPGDAYEQYF. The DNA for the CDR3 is TGCGCCAGCAGCCCAGGGGACGCCTACGAGCAGTACTTC. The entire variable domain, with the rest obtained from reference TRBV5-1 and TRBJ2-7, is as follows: KAGVTQTPRYLIKTRGQQVTLSCSPISGHRSVSWYQQTPGQGLQFLFEYFSETQRNKGNFPGRFSGRQFSNSRSEMNVSTLELGDSALYLCASSPGDAYEQYFGPGTRLTVT.

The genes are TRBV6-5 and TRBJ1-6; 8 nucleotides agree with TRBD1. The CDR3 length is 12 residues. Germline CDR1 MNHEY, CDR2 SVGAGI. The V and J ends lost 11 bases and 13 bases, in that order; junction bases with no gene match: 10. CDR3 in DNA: TGTGCCGGGGGACAGGCGACCTCGCCCCTCCACTTT. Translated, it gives CAGGQATSPLHF.

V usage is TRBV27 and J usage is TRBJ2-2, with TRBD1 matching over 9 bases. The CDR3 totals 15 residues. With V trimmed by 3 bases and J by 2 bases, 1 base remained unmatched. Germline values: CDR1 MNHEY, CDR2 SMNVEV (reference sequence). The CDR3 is CASSLDRGNTGELFF. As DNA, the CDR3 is TGTGCCAGCAGTTTGGACAGGGGTAACACCGGGGAGCTGTTTTTT.

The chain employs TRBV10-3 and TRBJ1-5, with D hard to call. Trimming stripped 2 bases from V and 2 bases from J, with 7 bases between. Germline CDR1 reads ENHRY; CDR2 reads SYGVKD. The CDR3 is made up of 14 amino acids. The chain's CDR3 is CAISEGGGNQPQHF. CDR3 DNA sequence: TGTGCCATCAGTGAGGGAGGTGGCAATCAGCCCCAGCATTTT.

The CDR3 bases are TGTGCCAGCTCACCACCGGGGGGGAGGAATGAGCAGTTCTTC. Protein sequence: CASSPPGGRNEQFF. V gene TRBV18 combines with J gene TRBJ2-1; 7 positions agree with TRBD2. This CDR3 has 14 residues. Trimming cost V 0 bases and J 7 bases; bases outside gene matches: 3. The germline V gene has CDR1 KGHSH and CDR2 LQKENI.

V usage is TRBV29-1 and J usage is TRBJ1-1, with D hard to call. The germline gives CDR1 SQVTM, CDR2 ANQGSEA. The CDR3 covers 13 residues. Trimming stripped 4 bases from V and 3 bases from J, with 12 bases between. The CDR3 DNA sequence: TGCAGCGTTGCGGCAGAAGAGGACACTGAAGCTTTCTTT. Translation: CSVAAEEDTEAFF.

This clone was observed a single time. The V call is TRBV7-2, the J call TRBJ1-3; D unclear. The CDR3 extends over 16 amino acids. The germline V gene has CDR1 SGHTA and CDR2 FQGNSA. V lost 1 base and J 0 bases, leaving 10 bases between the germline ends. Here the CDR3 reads CASSLVAGLSGNTIYF. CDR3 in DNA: TGTGCCAGCAGCTTAGTTGCTGGCCTCTCTGGAAACACCATATATTTT.

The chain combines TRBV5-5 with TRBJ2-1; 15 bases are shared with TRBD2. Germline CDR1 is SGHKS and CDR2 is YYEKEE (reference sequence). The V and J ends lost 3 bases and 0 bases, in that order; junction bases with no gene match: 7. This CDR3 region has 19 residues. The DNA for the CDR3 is TGTGCCAGCAGCTCGGGACTAGCGGGGGGTAATCCCTCCTACAATGAGCAGTTCTTC. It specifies CASSSGLAGGNPSYNEQFF.

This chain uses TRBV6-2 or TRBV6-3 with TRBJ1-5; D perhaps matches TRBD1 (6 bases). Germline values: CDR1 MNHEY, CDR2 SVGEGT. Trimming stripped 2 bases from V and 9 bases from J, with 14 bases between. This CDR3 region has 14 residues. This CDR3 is CASSYDRFFWPQHF. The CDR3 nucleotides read TGTGCCAGCAGTTACGACAGGTTCTTCTGGCCCCAGCATTTT.

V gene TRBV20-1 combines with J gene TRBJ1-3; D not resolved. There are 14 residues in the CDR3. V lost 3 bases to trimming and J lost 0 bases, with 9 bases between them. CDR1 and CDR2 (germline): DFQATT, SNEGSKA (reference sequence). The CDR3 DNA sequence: TGCAGTGCTAGTCTGGAGAGCTCTGGAAACACCATATATTTT. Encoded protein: CSASLESSGNTIYF.

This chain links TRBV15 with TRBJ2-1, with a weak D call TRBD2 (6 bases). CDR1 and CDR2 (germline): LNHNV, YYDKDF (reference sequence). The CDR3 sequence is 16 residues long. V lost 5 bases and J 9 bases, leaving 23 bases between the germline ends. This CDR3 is CATSELGLTPDLEQFF. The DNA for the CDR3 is TGTGCCACCAGCGAGTTGGGACTCACCCCCGACCTTGAGCAGTTCTTC.

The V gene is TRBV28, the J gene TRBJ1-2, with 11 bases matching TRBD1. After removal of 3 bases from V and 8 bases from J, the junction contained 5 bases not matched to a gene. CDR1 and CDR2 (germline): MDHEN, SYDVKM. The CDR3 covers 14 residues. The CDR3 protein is CASSFRDRGYGYTF. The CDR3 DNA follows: TGTGCCAGCAGTTTCCGGGACAGGGGGTACGGCTACACCTTC.

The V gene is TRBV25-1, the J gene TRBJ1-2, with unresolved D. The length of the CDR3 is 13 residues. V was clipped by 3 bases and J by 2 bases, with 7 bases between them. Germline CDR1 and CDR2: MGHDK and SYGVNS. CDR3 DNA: TGTGCCAGCAGTGATATCCTAAACTATGGCTACACCTTC. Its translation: CASSDILNYGYTF.

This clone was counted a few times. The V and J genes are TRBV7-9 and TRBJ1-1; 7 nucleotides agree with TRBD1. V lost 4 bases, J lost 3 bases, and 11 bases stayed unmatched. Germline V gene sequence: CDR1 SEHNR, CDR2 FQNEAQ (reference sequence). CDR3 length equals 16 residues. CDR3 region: CASSSGTETMDTEAFF. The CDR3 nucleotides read TGTGCCAGCAGCTCAGGGACAGAAACGATGGACACTGAAGCTTTCTTT.

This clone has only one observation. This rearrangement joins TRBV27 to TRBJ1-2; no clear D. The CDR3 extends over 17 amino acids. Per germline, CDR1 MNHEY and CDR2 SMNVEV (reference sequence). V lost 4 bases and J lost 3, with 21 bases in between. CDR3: CASSSAHVGGPDYGYTF. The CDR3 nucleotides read TGTGCCAGCAGTTCCGCCCACGTCGGAGGGCCAGACTATGGCTACACCTTC.

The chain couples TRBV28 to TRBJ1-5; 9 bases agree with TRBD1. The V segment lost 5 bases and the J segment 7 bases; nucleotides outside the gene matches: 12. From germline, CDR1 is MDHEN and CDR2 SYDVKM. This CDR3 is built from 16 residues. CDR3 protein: CASSLFRGQGLQPQHF. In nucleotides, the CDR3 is TGTGCCAGCAGTCTATTTCGGGGACAGGGTTTACAGCCCCAGCATTTT.

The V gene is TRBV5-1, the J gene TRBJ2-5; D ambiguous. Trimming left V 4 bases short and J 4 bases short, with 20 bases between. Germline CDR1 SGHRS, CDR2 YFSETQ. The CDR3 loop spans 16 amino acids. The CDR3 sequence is CASSNNYGVLGETQYF. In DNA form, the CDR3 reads TGCGCCAGCAGCAACAATTATGGAGTTCTAGGAGAGACCCAGTACTTC.

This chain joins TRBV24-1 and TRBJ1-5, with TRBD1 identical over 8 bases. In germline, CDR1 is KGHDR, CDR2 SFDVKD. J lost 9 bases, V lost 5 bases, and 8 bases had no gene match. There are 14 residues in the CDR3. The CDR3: CATSAGTGLGPQHF. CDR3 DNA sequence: TGTGCCACCAGTGCCGGGACAGGCCTAGGGCCCCAGCATTTT.

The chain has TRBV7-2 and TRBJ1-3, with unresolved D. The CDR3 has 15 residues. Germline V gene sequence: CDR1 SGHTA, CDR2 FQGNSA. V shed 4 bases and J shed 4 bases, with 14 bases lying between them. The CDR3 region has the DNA TGTGCCAGCAGCTCAGCTAGGGAGCTCGGAAACACCATATATTTT. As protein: CASSSARELGNTIYF.

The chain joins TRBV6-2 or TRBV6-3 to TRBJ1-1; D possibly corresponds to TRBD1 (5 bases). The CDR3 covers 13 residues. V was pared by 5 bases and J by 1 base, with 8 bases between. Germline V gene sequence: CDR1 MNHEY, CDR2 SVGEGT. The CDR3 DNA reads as TGTGCCAGCAGTCCGACAGCGAACACTGAAGCTTTCTTT. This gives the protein CASSPTANTEAFF.

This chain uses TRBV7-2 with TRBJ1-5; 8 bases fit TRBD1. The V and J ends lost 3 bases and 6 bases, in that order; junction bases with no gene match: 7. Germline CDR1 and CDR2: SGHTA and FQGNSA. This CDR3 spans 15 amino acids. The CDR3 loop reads CASSFSGGAGQPQHF. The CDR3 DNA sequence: TGTGCCAGCAGCTTCTCAGGGGGCGCAGGTCAGCCCCAGCATTTT.

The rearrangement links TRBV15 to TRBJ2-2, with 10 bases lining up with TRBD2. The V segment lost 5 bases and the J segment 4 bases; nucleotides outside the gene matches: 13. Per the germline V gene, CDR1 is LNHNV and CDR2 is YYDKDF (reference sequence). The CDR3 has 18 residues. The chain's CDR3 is CATSSPASGRLGTGELFF. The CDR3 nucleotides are TGTGCCACCAGCTCCCCGGCTAGCGGGAGATTGGGCACCGGGGAGCTGTTTTTT.

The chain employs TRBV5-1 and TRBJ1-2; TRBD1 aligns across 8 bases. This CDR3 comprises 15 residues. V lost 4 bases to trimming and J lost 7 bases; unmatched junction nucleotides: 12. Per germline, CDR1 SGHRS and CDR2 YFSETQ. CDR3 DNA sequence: TGCGCCAGCAGCCATACGACGGGACAGGAGTCTGGCTACACCTTC. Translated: CASSHTTGQESGYTF. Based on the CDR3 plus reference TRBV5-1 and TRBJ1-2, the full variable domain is KAGVTQTPRYLIKTRGQQVTLSCSPISGHRSVSWYQQTPGQGLQFLFEYFSETQRNKGNFPGRFSGRQFSNSRSEMNVSTLELGDSALYLCASSHTTGQESGYTFGSGTRLTVV.